This entry lists 32 T cell receptor beta chains sequenced from one sample in a study of blood T cell repertoires in COVID-19. Measured with immunoSEQ multiplex PCR; TCRdb has only the in-frame clones, and not every one. Of roughly 180,000 clones in the sample, roughly four fifths were seen once. Material for sequencing was peripheral blood. These TCRs come from a man aged 35 to 55 who had recovered from COVID-19.

The V and J genes are TRBV27 and TRBJ2-1; TRBD1 aligns across 7 bases. Losses at the gene ends were 4 bases for V and 6 bases for J; bases not matched to a gene: 6. The CDR3 sequence is 14 residues long. In germline, CDR1 is MNHEY, CDR2 SMNVEV (reference sequence). The CDR3 nucleotides are TGTGCCAGCAGTTCTCGACAGGGTACCAATGAGCAGTTCTTC. It is translated as CASSSRQGTNEQFF.

Here the CDR3 DNA reads TGTGCCAGCAGCTCTGTGCGGGACTCTTCATATGAAAAACTGTTTTTT. Its protein is CASSSVRDSSYEKLFF. V usage is TRBV28 and J usage is TRBJ1-4, with D tentatively TRBD1 (5 bases). V lost 6 bases and J lost 6, with 20 bases in between. The germline V gene has CDR1 MDHEN and CDR2 SYDVKM. The CDR3 extends over 16 amino acids.

This rearrangement joins TRBV5-1 to TRBJ2-6; no clear D. V dropped 0 bases and J dropped 0 bases, with 4 bases sitting between them. The CDR3 has 15 amino acids. Germline V CDR1 and CDR2: SGHRS, YFSETQ. This CDR3 is CASSLVVSGANVLTF. CDR3 DNA: TGCGCCAGCAGCTTGGTAGTCTCTGGGGCCAACGTCCTGACTTTC.

This chain uses TRBV28 with TRBJ2-2; TRBD1 matches 10 bases. In germline, CDR1 is MDHEN, CDR2 SYDVKM. V lost 11 bases to trimming and J lost 4 bases; unmatched junction nucleotides: 10. The CDR3 has 15 amino acids. Written as DNA, the CDR3 is TGTGCCGTTCTCCGGGACAGGGGAGCCACCGGGGAGCTGTTTTTT. It yields the protein CAVLRDRGATGELFF.

V usage is TRBV12-5 and J usage is TRBJ2-1, with D possibly matching TRBD1 (6 bases). The CDR3 sequence is 13 residues long. Germline assignment: CDR1 LGHNT and CDR2 FRNRAP. Trimming cost V 6 bases and J 8 bases, with 14 bases left between them. The CDR3 is CASGPDRFDEQFF. The CDR3 nucleotides read TGTGCTAGTGGCCCTGACAGGTTCGATGAGCAGTTCTTC.

The chain employs TRBV7-3 and TRBJ1-5; 8 bases are a match to TRBD1. The CDR3 loop spans 18 amino acids. CDR1 and CDR2 from the germline V gene are SGHTA and FQGTGA. V shed 4 bases and J 0 bases; nucleotides not matched to a gene: 11. CDR3 loop: CASSSSDRDFISNQPQHF. The CDR3 coding sequence is TGTGCCAGCAGCTCCTCGGACAGGGACTTTATTAGCAATCAGCCCCAGCATTTT.

The J gene is TRBJ2-3, the V gene TRBV7-2; 9 bases are a match to TRBD2. The length of the CDR3 is 16 residues. With 5 bases clipped from V and 3 bases from J, the junction kept 9 bases outside the gene matches. Germline V gene sequence: CDR1 SGHTA, CDR2 FQGNSA. CDR3 sequence (DNA): TGTGCCAGCAGCCTAGAACCGGGACTAGCAACAGATACGCAGTATTTT. This encodes CASSLEPGLATDTQYF.

This clone is a singleton in its sample. The genes are TRBV6-7 and TRBJ2-2; D is possibly TRBD1 (6 bases). TRBV6-7 is assigned to the ORF class and has an uncertain function. The CDR3 contains 17 residues. The V and J ends lost 2 bases and 1 base respectively, with 14 bases between them. The CDR3 nucleotides are TGTGCCAGCAGTTACCCGAACAGGGACGGGAACACCGGGGAGCTGTTTTTT. As protein: CASSYPNRDGNTGELFF.

This chain uses TRBV15 with TRBJ2-3; D gene ambiguous. The CDR3 consists of 15 residues. Germline assignment: CDR1 LNHNV and CDR2 YYDKDF (reference sequence). Trimming left V 1 base short and J 2 bases short, with 10 bases between. The CDR3 sequence is CATSRGLDNTDTQYF. The CDR3 DNA is TGTGCCACCAGCAGAGGACTCGATAACACAGATACGCAGTATTTT.

The chain uses TRBV30 and TRBJ1-2, with TRBD1 identical over 8 bases. V gave up 2 bases and J gave up 8 bases; unmatched junction bases: 10. The CDR3 contains 14 residues. Per the germline V gene, CDR1 is GTSNPN and CDR2 is SVGIG (reference sequence). The CDR3 region has the DNA TGTGCCTGGAGTAAGGACAGGGAAAGTGAGGGCTACACCTTC. Its translation: CAWSKDRESEGYTF.

The chain uses TRBV5-5 and TRBJ2-5; D is uncertain. Trimming took off 3 bases at V and 6 bases at J, with 6 bases between the two ends. There are 11 residues in the CDR3. CDR1 and CDR2 (germline): SGHKS, YYEKEE (reference sequence). In DNA form, the CDR3 reads TGTGCCAGCAGCTCAGGCAAGACCCAGTACTTC. This encodes CASSSGKTQYF.

This clone has just a few counts. The chain couples TRBV6-5 to TRBJ2-1; maybe TRBD1 (6 bases). With 6 bases removed from V and 8 bases from J, the gap between germline ends came to 20 bases. The CDR3 is 15 amino acids. Germline loops: CDR1 MNHEY, CDR2 SVGAGI. CDR3 sequence reads: CASRTDRPTRDEQFF. CDR3 nucleotide sequence: TGTGCCAGCAGAACGGACAGACCAACAAGGGATGAGCAGTTCTTC.

This sequence joins TRBV4-2 and TRBJ1-6; a possible D gene is TRBD1 (5 bases). This CDR3 spans 15 amino acids. Trimming cost V 1 base and J 7 bases, with 11 bases left between them. CDR1 and CDR2 from the germline V gene are LGHNA and YNFKEQ. The CDR3 DNA follows: TGTGCCAGCAGCCAAGTTCAGGGAAGGAATTCACCCCTCCACTTT. It yields the protein CASSQVQGRNSPLHF.

V gene TRBV18 combines with J gene TRBJ2-7, with D perhaps matching TRBD2 (5 bases). Germline CDR1 is KGHSH and CDR2 is LQKENI. The CDR3 has 14 residues. Trimming removed 3 bases from V and 4 bases from J, with 13 bases in between. As DNA, the CDR3 is TGTGCCAGCTCACCCATGGGCGGCGGGTACGAGCAGTACTTC. This sequence encodes CASSPMGGGYEQYF.

The V call is TRBV30, the J call TRBJ1-2; 7 bases map to TRBD1. This CDR3 region has 15 residues. Germline V gives CDR1 GTSNPN, CDR2 SVGIG (reference sequence). Trimming at V came to 0 bases and at J to 0 bases, leaving 4 bases not matched to a gene. CDR3 DNA sequence: TGTGCCTGGAGTGTACGACAGGGTACTAACTATGGCTACACCTTC. It encodes CAWSVRQGTNYGYTF.

This clone was detected a few times. V usage is TRBV9 and J usage is TRBJ1-1; possibly TRBD1 for D (5 bases). The CDR3 sequence is 16 residues long. In germline, CDR1 is SGDLS, CDR2 YYNGEE. The ends were cut back, 7 bases at V and 0 bases at J, with 19 bases in the middle. In DNA form, the CDR3 reads TGTGCCAGCGACCGGGGGGGGAATCCCCTGAACACTGAAGCTTTCTTT. The encoded protein is CASDRGGNPLNTEAFF.

The chain joins TRBV28 to TRBJ2-5; 7 bases match TRBD2. Looked up from germline, CDR1 is MDHEN and CDR2 is SYDVKM. CDR3 length: 12 residues. The V segment lost 6 bases and the J segment 5 bases; nucleotides outside the gene matches: 3. The CDR3 bases are TGTGCCAGCAGGACTAGCCGGGAGACCCAGTACTTC. Translated: CASRTSRETQYF. Using reference TRBV28 and TRBJ2-5 for the parts outside the CDR3, the full variable domain is DVKVTQSSRYLVKRTGEKVFLECVQDMDHENMFWYRQDPGLGLRLIYFSYDVKMKEKGDIPEGYSVSREKKERFSLILESASTNQTSMYLCASRTSRETQYFGPGTRLLVL.

The chain combines TRBV3-1 (or the pseudogene TRBV3-2) with TRBJ1-6; 8 bases map to TRBD1. Germline values: CDR1 LGHDT, CDR2 YNNKEL (reference sequence). CDR3 size: 16 residues. J lost 0 bases, V lost 5 bases, and 3 bases had no gene match. The DNA for the CDR3 is TGTGCCAGCAGCAGACAGGGGAGCTCCTATAATTCACCCCTCCACTTT. As protein: CASSRQGSSYNSPLHF.

This chain uses TRBV27 with TRBJ1-6; a possible D gene is TRBD1 (5 bases). The CDR3 spans 16 residues. Germline values: CDR1 MNHEY, CDR2 SMNVEV (reference sequence). V shed 10 bases and J shed 0 bases, with 16 bases lying between them. In nucleotides, the CDR3 is TGTGCCACCAACCCCACCGGGGGCTCCTATAATTCACCCCTCCACTTT. Translation gives CATNPTGGSYNSPLHF.

The gene calls are TRBV4-3 and TRBJ2-3; TRBD2 matches at 8 bases. V lost 0 bases to trimming and J lost 2 bases; unmatched junction nucleotides: 7. CDR1 and CDR2 (germline): LGHNA, YSLEER. The CDR3 is 17 residues long. The CDR3 region is CASSQEGPGGVTDTQYF. The CDR3 region has the DNA TGCGCCAGCAGCCAAGAGGGTCCGGGGGGGGTCACAGATACGCAGTATTTT.

The chain uses TRBV11-1 and TRBJ1-6, with 12 bases matching TRBD1. CDR3 length equals 15 residues. Germline CDR1 is SGHAT and CDR2 is FQDESV (reference sequence). V shed 4 bases and J 10 bases; nucleotides not matched to a gene: 5. CDR3 region: CASSSGQGARSPLHF. The CDR3 DNA is TGTGCCAGCAGCTCGGGACAGGGGGCTCGCTCACCCCTCCACTTT.

The chain carries TRBV10-3 and TRBJ2-7; D is perhaps TRBD2 (5 bases). CDR3 length: 14 amino acids. Germline-derived CDR1 and CDR2 are ENHRY and SYGVKD. V was clipped by 2 bases and J by 7 bases, with 15 bases between them. Here the CDR3 reads CAISERVGSGEQYF. CDR3 DNA: TGTGCCATCAGTGAGCGGGTGGGCTCGGGAGAGCAGTACTTC.

This clone was counted a single time. The J gene is TRBJ1-2, the V gene TRBV19; maybe TRBD1 (5 bases). The V end lost 10 bases, the J end lost 8 bases, and 23 bases lay between the germline ends. Germline values: CDR1 LNHDA, CDR2 SQIVND (reference sequence). This CDR3 is 14 amino acids long. The CDR3 region is CATKGSQAPSGYTF. The CDR3 region has the DNA TGTGCCACCAAAGGGTCACAGGCCCCTTCCGGCTACACCTTC.

The table lists this clone with a count of one. V is TRBV5-4 and J is TRBJ2-7; 8 bases fit TRBD1. Germline V gene sequence: CDR1 SGHNT, CDR2 YYREEE (reference sequence). With V trimmed by 3 bases and J by 5 bases, 4 bases remained unmatched. The CDR3 has 13 amino acids. The CDR3 loop is CASSSSDRDEQYF. The CDR3 DNA reads as TGTGCCAGCAGCTCTTCGGACAGGGACGAGCAGTACTTC.

The chain links TRBV5-4 to TRBJ2-7; 8 bases line up with TRBD1. Germline trimming cut 4 bases from V and 2 bases from J; bases unmatched to any gene: 5. The CDR3 extends over 14 amino acids. CDR1 is SGHNT and CDR2 is YYREEE in the germline V gene (reference sequence). The CDR3 DNA sequence: TGTGCCAGCAGCAAAGGACAGGGCGCCTACGAGCAGTACTTC. Translation: CASSKGQGAYEQYF.

The chain couples TRBV24-1 to TRBJ2-1; 10 nucleotides line up with TRBD2. The junction had 10 bases not matched to a gene; V was cut back by 4 bases and J by 5 bases. CDR3 length: 17 amino acids. The germline gives CDR1 KGHDR, CDR2 SFDVKD. This CDR3 is CATSDPTAAGGNNEQFF. CDR3 nucleotide sequence: TGTGCCACCAGTGACCCCACCGCAGCGGGGGGGAACAATGAGCAGTTCTTC.

The chain links TRBV7-9 to TRBJ1-4, with D hard to call. This CDR3 has 14 residues. The V and J ends lost 3 bases and 8 bases respectively, with 13 bases between them. Germline CDR1 SEHNR, CDR2 FQNEAQ (reference sequence). CDR3 loop: CASSFPGREEKLFF. The CDR3 region has the DNA TGTGCCAGCAGCTTTCCGGGGAGAGAGGAAAAACTGTTTTTT.

V is TRBV5-6 and J is TRBJ2-1; D call uncertain. Germline CDR1 and CDR2: SGHDT and YYEEEE. The CDR3 length is 14 residues. Trimming took 4 bases from V and 4 from J, leaving 12 bases between them. The CDR3 region has the DNA TGTGCCAGCAGCCTGCGGATTCGATACAATGAGCAGTTCTTC. Translating it yields CASSLRIRYNEQFF.

This chain uses TRBV6-5 with TRBJ2-7; TRBD2 aligns across 13 bases. CDR1 and CDR2 (germline): MNHEY, SVGAGI. J gave up 7 bases and V 9 bases, and 9 bases lay outside the gene matches. There are 14 residues in the CDR3. CDR3 residues: CARRLAGGTWEQYF. In DNA, the CDR3 is TGTGCCAGAAGACTAGCGGGGGGTACGTGGGAGCAGTACTTC.

The chain joins TRBV29-1 to TRBJ2-1; D call uncertain. V was clipped by 3 bases and J by 1 base, with 4 bases between them. Per germline, CDR1 SQVTM and CDR2 ANQGSEA. CDR3 size: 12 residues. CDR3 nucleotide sequence: TGCAGCGTTGAGAGTTCCTACAATGAGCAGTTCTTC. Protein: CSVESSYNEQFF.

This clone occurred a few times. The V gene is TRBV6-6, the J gene TRBJ2-2; 8 bases are a match to TRBD1. V lost 5 bases, J lost 1 base, and 3 bases stayed unmatched. Germline V gene data show CDR1 as MNHNY and CDR2 as SVGAGI (reference sequence). This CDR3 is built from 15 residues. This CDR3 is CASSQQGENTGELFF. As DNA, the CDR3 is TGTGCCAGCAGTCAACAGGGGGAGAACACCGGGGAGCTGTTTTTT.

The chain recombines TRBV7-9 with TRBJ2-3, with D possibly TRBD2 on 5 matching bases. Trimming cost V 5 bases and J 6 bases, with 12 bases left between them. CDR3 length: 13 residues. Germline CDR1 SEHNR, CDR2 FQNEAQ (reference sequence). The CDR3 is CASSPTRSDTQYF. The CDR3 DNA follows: TGTGCCAGCAGCCCTACTAGATCGGATACGCAGTATTTT.